Following are 2 T cell receptor beta chains from one sample sequenced in a study of blood T cell repertoires in COVID-19. Method: immunoSEQ multiplex PCR; TCRdb's copy keeps in-frame clones and lacks some. The sample carries tens of thousands of clones, approximately 90% recorded once. Sequenced sample: peripheral blood. Receptors were obtained from a man between 45 and 60 years old with COVID-19, enrolled during active disease.

The J gene is TRBJ2-1, the V gene TRBV5-8; TRBD2 might be the D (5 bases). Germline CDR1 reads SGHTS; CDR2 reads YDEGEE. CDR3 length: 17 residues. Trimming removed 0 bases from V and 2 bases from J, with 15 bases in between. The CDR3 DNA reads TGTGCCAGCAGCTTGGTCGCGGGTGCCCAGACCTACAATGAGCAGTTCTTC. Its protein product is CASSLVAGAQTYNEQFF.

The V and J genes are TRBV7-2 and TRBJ1-2, with TRBD1 matching 7 bases. Germline lookup yields CDR1 SGHTA and CDR2 FQGNSA. J lost 4 bases, V lost 0 bases, and 5 bases had no gene match. The length of the CDR3 is 15 residues. The CDR3 region is CASSLAGTAFYGYTF. CDR3 coding DNA: TGTGCCAGCAGCTTAGCCGGGACAGCCTTCTATGGCTACACCTTC. The full variable domain, with the rest looked up from reference TRBV7-2 and TRBJ1-2, is GAGVSQSPSNKVTEKGKDVELRCDPISGHTALYWYRQSLGQGLEFLIYFQGNSAPDKSGLPSDRFSAERTGGSVSTLTIQRTQQEDSAVYLCASSLAGTAFYGYTFGSGTRLTVV.